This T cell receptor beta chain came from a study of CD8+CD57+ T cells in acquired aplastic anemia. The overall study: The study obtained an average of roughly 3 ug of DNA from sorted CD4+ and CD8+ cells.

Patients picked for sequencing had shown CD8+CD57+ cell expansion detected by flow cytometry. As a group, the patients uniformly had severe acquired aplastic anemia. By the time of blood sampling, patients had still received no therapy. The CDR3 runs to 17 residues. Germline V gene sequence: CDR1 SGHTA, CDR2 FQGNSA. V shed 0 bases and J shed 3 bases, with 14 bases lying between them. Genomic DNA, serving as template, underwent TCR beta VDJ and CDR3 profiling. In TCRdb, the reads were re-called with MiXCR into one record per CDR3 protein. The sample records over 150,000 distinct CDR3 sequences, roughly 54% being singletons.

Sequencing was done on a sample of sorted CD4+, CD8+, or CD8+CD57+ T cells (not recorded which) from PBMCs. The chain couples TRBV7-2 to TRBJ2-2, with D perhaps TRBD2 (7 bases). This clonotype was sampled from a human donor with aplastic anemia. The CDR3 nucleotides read TGTGCCAGCAGCTTAGCCGTTGGGAGGGGGGACACCGGGGAGCTGTTTTTT. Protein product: CASSLAVGRGDTGELFF. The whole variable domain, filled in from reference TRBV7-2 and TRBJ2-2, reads GAGVSQSPSNKVTEKGKDVELRCDPISGHTALYWYRQSLGQGLEFLIYFQGNSAPDKSGLPSDRFSAERTGGSVSTLTIQRTQQEDSAVYLCASSLAVGRGDTGELFFGEGSRLTVL.